This TCR beta chain was recorded in a study of T-cell memory formation after mild COVID-19. General observations from the study: Largely, contracting CD4+ clones fell within CM and EM, and contracting CD8+ clones within EMRA. Memory cells collected pre-infection included some clones that later responded, suggesting cross-reactive memory joined. From day 15 to 85, contracting clones were balanced between CD4 and CD8, whereas later expanders leaned toward CD4+.

This CDR3 has 18 amino acids. The ends lost 3 bases at V and 1 base at J; junction bases unmatched: 8. Per the germline V gene, CDR1 is SGHRS and CDR2 is YFSETQ. Regarding this clonotype: The target antigen is unknown.

Libraries for TCRalpha and TCRbeta carried sample barcodes and unique molecular identifiers via 5'RACE. TCRdb processed the 5' RACE reads anew with MiXCR; each CDR3 protein has one entry. The sample consists of roughly 450,000 distinct CDR3 sequences, about 18% of them appearing once. This receptor was taken from an adult woman who had mild COVID-19 (a few samples of this study predate the infection). Cell type and time point are not known. This chain joins TRBV5-1 and TRBJ2-3, with 13 positions matching TRBD2. The sample was PBMCs or a T cell subset sorted from them (not recorded which). Here the CDR3 reads CASSSTGLAGVGTDTQYF. CDR3 DNA sequence: TGCGCCAGCAGCTCCACCGGACTAGCGGGGGTGGGCACAGATACGCAGTATTTT.